This is a list of T cell receptor beta chains from one sample in a study of cytomegalovirus exposure and HLA in healthy donors. Here immunoSEQ multiplex PCR was the method, and the copy in TCRdb shows in-frame clones only, minus some. In the table there are around 220,000 clones, 60% to 80% of which are singletons. The sequencing input was PBMCs. These receptors all come from a woman aged 25 to 39 in good health and CMV-seronegative. Both conserved end residues are part of each CDR3. D genes are given only for firm matches. Size is omitted from some rows. Given values are once, few, many or a class for expanded clones.

abundance,d_gene,j_gene,v_gene,CDR3aa,CDR3nt
few,-,TRBJ1-6,TRBV30,CAWNLRHGGYSPLHF,TGTGCCTGGAACCTACGGCATGGGGGCTATTCACCCCTCCACTTT
once,TRBD1,TRBJ1-2,TRBV5-4,CASSPVDRGNYGYTF,TGTGCCAGCAGCCCGGTAGACAGGGGGAACTATGGCTACACCTTC
-,-,TRBJ1-2,TRBV19,CASRIGSQRGGYTF,TGTGCCAGTAGAATAGGGTCCCAACGAGGTGGCTACACCTTC
-,-,TRBJ1-2,TRBV27,CASSFAGDNYGYTF,TGTGCCAGCAGTTTTGCGGGAGATAACTATGGCTACACCTTC
-,TRBD1,TRBJ1-2,TRBV6-1,CASRGTANYGYTF,TGTGCCTCTAGAGGGACAGCTAACTATGGCTACACCTTC
-,TRBD2,TRBJ2-2,TRBV2,CASSPGLARTGELFF,TGTGCCAGCTCTCCGGGACTAGCTCGTACCGGGGAGCTGTTTTTT
-,TRBD2,TRBJ2-5,TRBV11-2,CASSLVGTIQETQYF,TGTGCCAGCAGCTTAGTCGGGACTATACAAGAGACCCAGTACTTC
-,TRBD1,TRBJ2-1,TRBV30,CACGQGTYNEQFF,TGTGCCTGCGGACAGGGGACCTACAATGAGCAGTTCTTC
-,TRBD1,TRBJ1-5,TRBV19,CASSKGQGNQPQHF,TGTGCCAGTAGTAAGGGACAGGGAAATCAGCCCCAGCATTTT
-,-,TRBJ1-3,TRBV5-1,CASSPGTSGNTIYF,TGCGCCAGCAGCCCGGGAACCTCTGGAAACACCATATATTTT
-,-,TRBJ2-7,TRBV6-6,CASSGQGRLSSYEQYF,TGTGCCAGCAGTGGTCAGGGCCGACTCAGCTCCTACGAGCAGTACTTC
-,TRBD2,TRBJ2-7,TRBV4-1,CASSQGTGGSYEQYF,TGCGCCAGCAGCCAAGGAACGGGGGGCTCCTACGAGCAGTACTTC
-,TRBD2,TRBJ2-2,TRBV19,CASSIVGGLGTGELFF,TGTGCCAGTAGTATAGTCGGGGGGTTGGGCACCGGGGAGCTGTTTTTT
once,-,TRBJ1-5,TRBV30,CAWSVTAGRLYSNQPQHF,TGTGCCTGGAGTGTAACGGCGGGCAGGCTGTATAGCAATCAGCCCCAGCATTTT